This entry features one T cell receptor (beta chain) sequence. The target antigen is unknown. This entry belongs to a study of shared clonotypes between healthy human individuals. Study observations and caveats: It was observed that roughly 5.5% of naive CD4 clonotypes were shared across a few donors.

Trimming removed 5 bases from V and 11 bases from J, with 19 bases in between. The CDR3 has 14 residues. Germline V lookup: CDR1 MDHEN, CDR2 SYDVKM. The repertoire was sequenced with immunoSEQ multiplex PCR; TCRdb's copy has only in-frame clones and lacks some. The data hold 2 million to 3 million clones, with 80% to 95% observed a single time. Source material: naive CD4+ T cells from PBMCs. Described subset: CD45RA+ positively selected. The TCR originated in a man younger than 35 in good health. Some clones in this sample may be carry-over from other donors' samples. The rearrangement joins TRBV28 to TRBJ1-5; possibly TRBD1 for D (6 bases). The CDR3 is CASSTGLRGPAQHF. As DNA, the CDR3 is TGTGCCAGCAGTACCGGACTCCGGGGGCCGGCCCAGCATTTT.